This is a list of T cell receptor beta chains from one sample in a study of blood T cell repertoires in COVID-19. Sequencing was performed with immunoSEQ multiplex PCR; in TCRdb, only in-frame clones are kept and a portion is missing. The sample includes under 200,000 clones, over 75% seen only once; the top ten take roughly 2.6%. Sequenced sample: peripheral blood. The receptor set was obtained from a man aged 35 to 55 with active or convalescent COVID-19. Both conserved end residues are part of each CDR3. Clone size appears in some rows only: once, few, many, or a class for an expanded clone.

>TRBJ2-1|.|TRBV11-2
CASSLYLGTSGDYNEQFF
>TRBJ2-2|.|TRBV5-1
CASKNPGQGNTGELFF
>TRBJ1-1|.|TRBV6-5
CASRSIMNTEAFF
>TRBJ1-1|.|TRBV29-1
CSVEVGPGQGASEAFF
>TRBJ1-5|few|TRBV6-1
CASSEQTADSNQPQHF
>TRBJ1-4|.|TRBV11-2
CASSRQPPNDPLGNEKLFF
>TRBJ2-3|.|TRBV19
CASSISPGGTDTQYF
>TRBJ2-2|.|TRBV4-2
CASSPWRLLSGTGGNTGELFF
>TRBJ2-5|.|TRBV10-2
CASSDRDRLKETQYF
>TRBJ1-2|.|TRBV12-5
CASGLSSLTPFDGYTF
>TRBJ1-1|.|TRBV18
CASSKDRGTEAFF
>TRBJ2-1|few|TRBV9
CASSLLAGAGDEQFF
>TRBJ2-1|.|TRBV6-1
CASSEPGESSYNEQFF
>TRBJ2-7|.|TRBV10-1
CASSEFCYRDYEQYF
>TRBJ2-2|.|TRBV9
CASSVGSRAGGPGELFF
>TRBJ1-2|.|TRBV4-3
CASSQVYQGGYGYTF
>TRBJ2-1|once|TRBV12-3/TRBV12-4
CASMLQSNEQFF
>TRBJ1-6|.|TRBV7-9
CASSPGGGYNSPLHF
>TRBJ2-5|.|TRBV7-8
CASSLLAGNQETQYF
>TRBJ2-7|once|TRBV28
CASSFPSGGGYEQYF
>TRBJ2-3|once|TRBV24-1
CATSVTDTQYF
>TRBJ1-2|.|TRBV29-1
CSVGTAGVGYTF
>TRBJ2-3|.|TRBV5-1
CASSLAGITDTQYF
>TRBJ1-3|.|TRBV11-2
CASRTGSGNTIYF
>TRBJ2-5|once|TRBV5-1
CASSSQPAQETQYF
>TRBJ1-5|.|TRBV6-5
CASSYPGEGNQPQHF
>TRBJ1-3|.|TRBV19
CASSQPGTGNTIYF
>TRBJ1-5|.|TRBV6-1
CASSDQGRNQPQHF
>TRBJ2-1|.|TRBV30
CAWSVSLLPGNEQFF
>TRBJ2-7|.|TRBV12-5
CASGRLAGTYEQYF
>TRBJ1-2|.|TRBV3-1/TRBV3-2
CASRSDRTYGYTF
>TRBJ1-2|.|TRBV15
CATSRDGQGATYYGYTF
>TRBJ1-5|.|TRBV27
CASSLKVGASRALQHF
>TRBJ1-3|.|TRBV10-3
CAISVFKVPQRQAQTGNTIYF
>TRBJ1-2|.|TRBV6-1
CASSEGGDLGYNYGYTF
>TRBJ1-1|.|TRBV5-1
CASSLEGLGTEAFF
>TRBJ1-3|.|TRBV19
CASTPQTGSGNTIYF
>TRBJ2-6|.|TRBV2
CASSDGAGAGANVLTF
>TRBJ2-2|.|TRBV6-2/TRBV6-3
CASSYRSGDANTGELFF
>TRBJ1-2|.|TRBV29-1
CSVVFYSKGQGNYGYTF
>TRBJ2-7|.|TRBV7-8
CASSLEPSGVGEQYF
>TRBJ2-1|.|TRBV11-2
CASSFSESSYNEQFF
>TRBJ2-5|.|TRBV5-1
CASSFEGAPAGQYF
>TRBJ1-1|.|TRBV6-6
CASRRDREKAFF
>TRBJ1-1|.|TRBV5-6
CASSLDISWYTEAFF
>TRBJ1-2|.|TRBV30
CAWSAQFYGYTF